Listed below are T cell receptor beta chains from one sample, sequenced in a study of blood T cell repertoires in COVID-19. Sequenced by immunoSEQ multiplex PCR; TCRdb stores in-frame clones only, minus some. The sample has approximately 220,000 clones; roughly nine tenths are singletons. Source material: PBMCs or T cells enriched from blood (not recorded which). Every receptor here comes from a woman aged 18-29 years in a cohort exposed to, infected with or recovered from COVID-19 (not recorded which). The CDR3 runs from the conserved cysteine through the conserved F or W. The D gene is left open where the match is weak. Some rows mark clone size as missing; the rest say once, few, many or name a class of expanded clone.

D,V,J,size,DNA,CDR3
TRBD2,TRBV7-2,TRBJ2-5,.,TGTGCCAGCAGCTTAGCTAGCGGGCACCAAGAGACCCAGTACTTC,CASSLASGHQETQYF
.,TRBV6-1,TRBJ1-2,.,TGTGCCAGCAGTGAATGGGCAGCCGCTAACTATGGCTACACCTTC,CASSEWAAANYGYTF
TRBD1,TRBV5-4,TRBJ2-2,.,TGTGCCAGCAGCTTTCCGGGACAGCCGAACACCGGGGAGCTGTTTTTT,CASSFPGQPNTGELFF
.,TRBV6-5,TRBJ2-7,.,TGTGCCAGCAGTTACTACCAGGGCGCCTACGAGCAGTACTTC,CASSYYQGAYEQYF
.,TRBV25-1,TRBJ2-3,.,TGTGCCACCAATACGGCCGGGTTGACAGATACGCAGTATTTT,CATNTAGLTDTQYF
TRBD1,TRBV11-2,TRBJ1-1,.,TGTGCCAGCAGCTTAGGACAGGGGGCCGTGACTGAAGCTTTCTTT,CASSLGQGAVTEAFF
TRBD2,TRBV28,TRBJ2-2,few,TGTGCCTCAAGAGCGGGGGTTCTTACCGGGGAGCTGTTTTTT,CASRAGVLTGELFF
.,TRBV5-4,TRBJ1-3,.,TGTGCCAGCAGCACTGGAGGGGCCCAGGGTGAGGGAGGAAACACCATATATTTT,CASSTGGAQGEGGNTIYF
.,TRBV2,TRBJ2-3,.,TGTGCCAGCAGGTCTTTCAGACTAGGAGGAGATACGCAGTATTTT,CASRSFRLGGDTQYF
.,TRBV4-2,TRBJ2-7,.,TGTGCCAGCAGCCTCCAGACTGTCTCCTACGAGCAGTACTTC,CASSLQTVSYEQYF
.,TRBV30,TRBJ1-1,.,TGTGCCTGGAGGCCCACAGGGTTGAACACTGAAGCTTTCTTT,CAWRPTGLNTEAFF
.,TRBV19,TRBJ1-3,.,TGTGCCAGTAAGGAACAGGGAAACACCATATATTTT,CASKEQGNTIYF
.,TRBV24-1,TRBJ1-2,.,TGTGCCACCAGTGATTCAAGGGAGTTCGACTATGGCTACACCTTC,CATSDSREFDYGYTF
.,TRBV16,TRBJ1-5,.,TGTGCCAGCAGCAGCGGGGGGGTAGGCAATCAGCCCCAGCATTTT,CASSSGGVGNQPQHF
.,TRBV15,TRBJ1-6,.,TGTGCCACCAGCAGAGATAAAGACCAGGGTGGCTCACCCCTCCACTTT,CATSRDKDQGGSPLHF
TRBD2,TRBV3-1/TRBV3-2,TRBJ2-1,.,TGTGCCAGCGCGGGGACTAGCGGCTCCTACAATGAGCAGTTCTTC,CASAGTSGSYNEQFF
.,TRBV27,TRBJ1-2,.,TGTGCCAGCAGTTACAACCGGGACACCGTTAGCTATGGCTACACCTTC,CASSYNRDTVSYGYTF
.,TRBV27,TRBJ1-1,.,TGTGCCAGCGCTGGGCAGAACACTGAAGCTTTCTTT,CASAGQNTEAFF
TRBD2,TRBV25-1,TRBJ2-1,once,TGTGCCAGCAGTGTCCTAGCGGGAGGGCTAAATGAGCAGTTCTTC,CASSVLAGGLNEQFF
TRBD1,TRBV27,TRBJ1-5,.,TGTGCCAGCAGTTCACTACGGACAGGGGGCAATCAGCCCCAGCATTTT,CASSSLRTGGNQPQHF
.,TRBV7-9,TRBJ1-6,.,TGTGCCAGCAGCATCGTCGGTGTTCCAAATTCACCCCTCCACTTT,CASSIVGVPNSPLHF
.,TRBV6-5,TRBJ1-5,.,TGTGCCAGCAGTTACTCGTTCGGTCAGCCCCAGCATTTT,CASSYSFGQPQHF